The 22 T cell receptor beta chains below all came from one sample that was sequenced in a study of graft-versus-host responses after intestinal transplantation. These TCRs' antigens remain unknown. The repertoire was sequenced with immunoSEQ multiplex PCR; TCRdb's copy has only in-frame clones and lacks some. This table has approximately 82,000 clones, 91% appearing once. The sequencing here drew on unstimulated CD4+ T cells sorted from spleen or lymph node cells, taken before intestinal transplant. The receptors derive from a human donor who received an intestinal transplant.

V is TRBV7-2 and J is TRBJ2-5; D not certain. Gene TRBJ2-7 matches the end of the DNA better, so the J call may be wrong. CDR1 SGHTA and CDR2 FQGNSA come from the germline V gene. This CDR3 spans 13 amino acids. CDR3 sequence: CASSLSGRGEQYF. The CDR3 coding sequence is TGTGCCAGCAGCTTATCTGGGCGTGGCGAGCAGTACTTC.

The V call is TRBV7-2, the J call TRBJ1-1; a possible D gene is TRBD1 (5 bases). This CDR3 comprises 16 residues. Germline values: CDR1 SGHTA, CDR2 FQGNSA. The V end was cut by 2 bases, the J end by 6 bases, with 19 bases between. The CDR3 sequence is CASSLSPTRGWAEAFF. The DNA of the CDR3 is TGTGCCAGCAGCTTATCCCCGACAAGGGGTTGGGCTGAAGCTTTCTTT.

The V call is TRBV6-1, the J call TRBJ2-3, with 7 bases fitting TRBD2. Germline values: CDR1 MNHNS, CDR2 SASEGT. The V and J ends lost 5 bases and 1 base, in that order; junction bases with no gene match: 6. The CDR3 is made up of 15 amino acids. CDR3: CASSRELARTDTQYF. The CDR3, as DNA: TGTGCCAGCAGTCGAGAACTAGCGCGCACAGATACGCAGTATTTT.

In DNA, the CDR3 is TGCGCCAGCAGCCAAGACCAGGGGATTGCTGGGGCCAACGTCCTGACTTTC. This gives the protein CASSQDQGIAGANVLTF. The V call is TRBV4-1, the J call TRBJ2-6, with a possible D match to TRBD1 (6 bases). The CDR3 has 17 residues. V lost 0 bases and J 2 bases, leaving 11 bases between the germline ends. Germline CDR1 MGHRA, CDR2 YSYEKL.

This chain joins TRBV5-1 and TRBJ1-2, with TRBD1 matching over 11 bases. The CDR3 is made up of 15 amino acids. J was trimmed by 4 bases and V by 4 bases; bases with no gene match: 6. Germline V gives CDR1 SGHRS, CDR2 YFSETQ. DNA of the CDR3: TGCGCCAGCAGCCAAGGGACAGGGGGAGGCTATGGCTACACCTTC. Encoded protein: CASSQGTGGGYGYTF.

This CDR3 is CASGSGQNTEAFF. CDR3 nucleotide sequence: TGTGCTAGTGGTTCTGGACAGAACACTGAAGCTTTCTTT. This chain links TRBV12-5 with TRBJ1-1, with D maybe TRBD1 (5 bases). CDR3 length: 13 amino acids. With 4 bases removed from V and 1 base from J, the gap between germline ends came to 7 bases. The germline V gene encodes CDR1 LGHNT and CDR2 FRNRAP.

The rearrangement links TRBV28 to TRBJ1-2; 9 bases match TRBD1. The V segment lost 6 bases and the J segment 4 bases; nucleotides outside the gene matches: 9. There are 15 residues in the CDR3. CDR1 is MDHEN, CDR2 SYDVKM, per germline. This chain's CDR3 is CASRGTGLLGYGYTF. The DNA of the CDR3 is TGTGCCAGCAGGGGGACAGGGTTGTTGGGCTATGGCTACACCTTC.

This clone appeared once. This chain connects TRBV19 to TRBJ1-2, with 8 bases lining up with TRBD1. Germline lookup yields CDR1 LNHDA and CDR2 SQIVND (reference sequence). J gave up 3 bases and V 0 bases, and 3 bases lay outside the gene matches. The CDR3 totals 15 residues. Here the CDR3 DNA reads TGTGCCAGTAGTATAGATCCGACAGGGGACTATGGCTACACCTTC. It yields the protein CASSIDPTGDYGYTF.

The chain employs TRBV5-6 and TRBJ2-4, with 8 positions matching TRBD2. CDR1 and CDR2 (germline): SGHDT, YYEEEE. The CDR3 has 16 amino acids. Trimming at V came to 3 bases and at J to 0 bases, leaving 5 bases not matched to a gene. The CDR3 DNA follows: TGTGCCAGCAGCTATCGGGGGGGGCTAGCCAAAAACATTCAGTACTTC. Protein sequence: CASSYRGGLAKNIQYF.

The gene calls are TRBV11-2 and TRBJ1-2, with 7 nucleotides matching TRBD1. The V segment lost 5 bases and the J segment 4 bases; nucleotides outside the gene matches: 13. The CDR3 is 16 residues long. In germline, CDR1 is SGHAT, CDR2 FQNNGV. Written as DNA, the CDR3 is TGTGCCAGCAGCACCCTGACAGGGAGGAATGGCTATGGCTACACCTTC. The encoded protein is CASSTLTGRNGYGYTF.

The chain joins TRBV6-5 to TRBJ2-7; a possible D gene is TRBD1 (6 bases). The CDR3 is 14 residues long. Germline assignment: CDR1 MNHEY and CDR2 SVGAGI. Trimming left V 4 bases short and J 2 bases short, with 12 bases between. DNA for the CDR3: TGTGCCAGCAGTTCCATCGACAGGACCTACGAGCAGTACTTC. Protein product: CASSSIDRTYEQYF.

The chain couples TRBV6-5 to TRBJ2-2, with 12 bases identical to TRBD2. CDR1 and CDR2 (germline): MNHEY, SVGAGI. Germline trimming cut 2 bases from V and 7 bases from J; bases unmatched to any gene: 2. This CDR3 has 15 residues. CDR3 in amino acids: CASSYPSGGDGELFF. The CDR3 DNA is TGTGCCAGCAGTTACCCTAGCGGGGGGGACGGGGAGCTGTTTTTT.

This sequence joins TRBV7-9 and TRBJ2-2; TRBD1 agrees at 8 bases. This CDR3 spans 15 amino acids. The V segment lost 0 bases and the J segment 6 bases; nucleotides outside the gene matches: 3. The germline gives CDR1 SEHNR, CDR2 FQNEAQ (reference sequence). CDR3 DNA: TGTGCCAGCAGCTTAGCGGGACAGGTTGCCGGGGAGCTGTTTTTT. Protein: CASSLAGQVAGELFF.

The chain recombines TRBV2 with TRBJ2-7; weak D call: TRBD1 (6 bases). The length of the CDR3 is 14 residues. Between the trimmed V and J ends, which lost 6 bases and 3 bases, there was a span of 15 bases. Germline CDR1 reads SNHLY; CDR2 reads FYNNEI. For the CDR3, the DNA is TGTGCCAGCAGATCCGACAGGTCCGGCTACGAGCAGTACTTC. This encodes CASRSDRSGYEQYF.

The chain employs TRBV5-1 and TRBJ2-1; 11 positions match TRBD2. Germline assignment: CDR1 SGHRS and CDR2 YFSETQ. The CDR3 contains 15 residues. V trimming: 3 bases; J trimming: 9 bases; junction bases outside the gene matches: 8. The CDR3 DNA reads TGCGCCAGCAGCTCGTTAGCGGGGGGGCAGGTTGAGCAGTTCTTC. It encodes CASSSLAGGQVEQFF.

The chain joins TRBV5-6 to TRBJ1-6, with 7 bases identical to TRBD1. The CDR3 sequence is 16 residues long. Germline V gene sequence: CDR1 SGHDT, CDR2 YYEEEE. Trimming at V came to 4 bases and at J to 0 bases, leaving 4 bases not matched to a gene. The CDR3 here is CASSGDRSSYNSPLHF. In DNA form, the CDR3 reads TGTGCCAGCAGCGGGGACAGAAGCTCCTATAATTCACCCCTCCACTTT.

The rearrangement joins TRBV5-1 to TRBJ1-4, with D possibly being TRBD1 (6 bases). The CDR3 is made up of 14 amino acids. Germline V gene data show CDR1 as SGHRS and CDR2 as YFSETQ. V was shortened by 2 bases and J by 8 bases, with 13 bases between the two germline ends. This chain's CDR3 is CASSFSNRDEKLFF. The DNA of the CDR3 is TGCGCCAGCAGCTTTTCGAACAGGGACGAAAAACTGTTTTTT.

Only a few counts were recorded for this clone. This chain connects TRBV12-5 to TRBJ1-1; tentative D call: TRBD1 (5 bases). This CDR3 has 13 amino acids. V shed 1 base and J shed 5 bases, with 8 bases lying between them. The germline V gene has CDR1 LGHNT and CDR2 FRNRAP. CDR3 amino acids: CASGLEQGTEAFF. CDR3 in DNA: TGTGCTAGTGGTTTGGAGCAGGGTACTGAAGCTTTCTTT.

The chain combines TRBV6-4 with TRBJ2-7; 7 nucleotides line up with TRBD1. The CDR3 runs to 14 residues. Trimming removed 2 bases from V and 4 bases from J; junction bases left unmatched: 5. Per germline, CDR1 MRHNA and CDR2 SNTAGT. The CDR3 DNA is TGTGCCAGCAGTGACGAGGGGGCGGTATACGAGCAGTACTTC. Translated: CASSDEGAVYEQYF.

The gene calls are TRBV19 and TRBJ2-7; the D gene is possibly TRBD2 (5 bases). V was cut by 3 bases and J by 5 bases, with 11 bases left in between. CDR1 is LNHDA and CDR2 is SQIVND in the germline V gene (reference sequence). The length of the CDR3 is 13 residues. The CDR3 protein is CASSIRVGDEQYF. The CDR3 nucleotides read TGTGCCAGTAGTATCCGGGTCGGGGACGAGCAGTACTTC.

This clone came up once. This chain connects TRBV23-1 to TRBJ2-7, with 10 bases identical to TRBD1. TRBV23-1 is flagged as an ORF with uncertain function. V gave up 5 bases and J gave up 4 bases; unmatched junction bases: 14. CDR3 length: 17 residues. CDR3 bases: TGCGCCAGCAGTTTTTACTCCGGGACAGGGGATAATTACGAGCAGTACTTC. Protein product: CASSFYSGTGDNYEQYF.

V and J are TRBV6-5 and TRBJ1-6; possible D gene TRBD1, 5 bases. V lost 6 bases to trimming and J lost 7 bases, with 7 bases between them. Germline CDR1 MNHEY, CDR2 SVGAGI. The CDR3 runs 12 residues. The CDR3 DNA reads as TGTGCCAGCAGGGCAGGGAATTCACCCCTCCACTTT. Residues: CASRAGNSPLHF.